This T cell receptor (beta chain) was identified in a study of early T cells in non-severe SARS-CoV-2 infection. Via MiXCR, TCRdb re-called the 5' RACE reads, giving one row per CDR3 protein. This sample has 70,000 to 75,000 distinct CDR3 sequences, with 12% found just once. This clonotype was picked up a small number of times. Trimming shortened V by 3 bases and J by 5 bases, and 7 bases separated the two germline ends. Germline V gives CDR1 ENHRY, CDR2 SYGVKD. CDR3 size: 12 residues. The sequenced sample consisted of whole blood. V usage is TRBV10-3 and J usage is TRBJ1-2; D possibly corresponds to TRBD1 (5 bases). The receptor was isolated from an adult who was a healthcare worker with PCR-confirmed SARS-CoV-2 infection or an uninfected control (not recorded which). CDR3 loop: CAISDGAYGYTF. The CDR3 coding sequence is TGTGCCATCAGTGACGGGGCATATGGCTACACCTTC.